This is a list of T cell receptor beta chains from one sample in a study of T cell repertoires in cytomegalovirus infection. TCRdb passed the reads through MiXCR, listing each CDR3 protein once. The sample includes roughly 120,000 distinct CDR3 sequences, 10% of them seen just once. No antigens are known for them. Sequencing was performed on PBMCs, sequenced either directly or after in vitro stimulation (not recorded which). The receptors here all came from a human donor in good health (CMV status not recorded). Some clones in this sample may be carry-over from other donors' samples. The CDR3 runs from the conserved cysteine through the conserved F or W. The D gene is left open where the match is weak. Expanded clones get a size class; other rows say once, few or many, or leave the size out.

V gene	clone size	D gene	J gene	CDR3 protein	CDR3 DNA
TRBV7-7	-	-	TRBJ2-2	CASSLMDKNTGELFF	TGTGCCAGCAGTCTGATGGACAAGAACACCGGGGAGCTGTTTTTT
TRBV29-1	-	TRBD2	TRBJ2-1	CSALLAPSYNEQFF	TGCAGCGCTCTACTAGCGCCTTCCTACAATGAGCAGTTCTTC
TRBV7-2	many	TRBD1	TRBJ2-7	CASSFTGGLSYEQYF	TGTGCCAGCAGCTTCACAGGGGGGCTCTCCTACGAGCAGTACTTC
TRBV18	-	-	TRBJ2-5	CASSPAASLRETQYF	TGTGCCAGCTCACCGGCGGCGTCACTTAGAGAGACCCAGTACTTC
TRBV28	-	-	TRBJ2-1	CATASSYNEQFF	TGTGCCACCGCAAGCTCCTACAATGAGCAGTTCTTC
TRBV6-2/TRBV6-3	many	-	TRBJ2-5	CASSRDRRKETQYF	TGTGCCAGCAGTCGAGACAGGAGGAAAGAGACCCAGTACTTC
TRBV7-2	few	-	TRBJ1-1	CASSLGQMKNTEAFF	TGTGCCAGCAGCTTAGGACAGATGAAGAACACTGAAGCTTTCTTT
TRBV6-1	many	TRBD2	TRBJ2-1	CASSEADSGGRNEQFF	TGTGCCAGCAGTGAAGCGGATAGCGGGGGAAGAAATGAGCAGTTCTTC
TRBV27	-	TRBD1	TRBJ1-4	CASRTGTGGKLFF	TGTGCCAGCAGGACCGGGACAGGCGGCAAACTGTTTTTT
TRBV7-6	-	-	TRBJ1-3	CASSLATRSGNTIYF	TGTGCCAGCAGCTTAGCGACCCGTTCTGGAAACACCATATATTTT
TRBV7-9	-	TRBD1	TRBJ1-1	CASSPRGRPNTEAFF	TGTGCCAGCAGCCCTAGGGGGCGGCCGAACACTGAAGCTTTCTTT
TRBV7-2	-	-	TRBJ1-1	CASSLGGQGRAEDFF	TGTGCCAGCAGCTTAGGCGGCCAGGGGCGGGCTGAAGATTTCTTT
TRBV11-2	many	TRBD2	TRBJ2-3	CASSLVQVSFLAGAADTQYF	TGTGCCAGCAGCTTAGTTCAGGTTTCGTTCCTAGCGGGAGCGGCAGATACGCAGTATTTT
TRBV7-3	-	-	TRBJ1-1	CASRQDSRGTEAFF	TGTGCCAGCAGACAAGACAGTCGGGGCACTGAAGCTTTCTTT
TRBV30	many	-	TRBJ1-3	CARRAHSGNTIYF	TGTGCCCGACGGGCCCACTCTGGAAACACCATATATTTT
TRBV11-2	-	-	TRBJ2-4	CASSLRNLAKNIQYF	TGTGCCAGCAGCTTAAGGAATCTGGCCAAAAACATTCAGTACTTC
TRBV4-3	many	-	TRBJ2-2	CASSQATGIFRTGELFF	TGCGCCAGCAGCCAGGCTACAGGGATCTTTCGGACCGGGGAGCTGTTTTTT
TRBV15	few	-	TRBJ2-3	CATSRDLAPDTQYF	TGTGCCACCAGCAGAGATTTGGCCCCAGATACGCAGTATTTT
TRBV6-2/TRBV6-3	-	TRBD2	TRBJ2-2	CASSSTGGTGELFF	TGTGCCAGCAGTTCCACGGGGGGCACCGGGGAGCTGTTTTTT
TRBV7-2	many	TRBD1	TRBJ2-3	CASSFRTGEGDTQYF	TGTGCCAGCAGCTTTAGGACAGGGGAGGGGGATACGCAGTATTTT
TRBV7-3	-	-	TRBJ1-1	CASSEVMNTEAFF	TGTGCCAGCAGCGAGGTGATGAACACTGAAGCTTTCTTT
TRBV5-1	few	TRBD2	TRBJ2-5	CASSSGLARGETQYF	TGCGCCAGCAGCTCGGGACTAGCACGCGGAGAGACCCAGTACTTC
TRBV7-9	-	-	TRBJ1-1	CASSLDVGTTEAFF	TGTGCCAGCAGCTTAGATGTCGGGACAACTGAAGCTTTCTTT
TRBV10-3	-	TRBD2	TRBJ2-1	CAISGTSGRAADEQFF	TGTGCCATCAGTGGGACTAGCGGGAGGGCCGCGGATGAGCAGTTCTTC
TRBV12-3/TRBV12-4	-	TRBD1	TRBJ1-1	CASSPDRGEAFF	TGTGCCAGCAGCCCTGACAGGGGTGAAGCTTTCTTT
TRBV5-1	few	-	TRBJ1-3	CASSLGGNLYSGNTIYF	TGCGCCAGCAGCTTGGGGGGGAATCTCTACTCTGGAAACACCATATATTTT
TRBV11-2	-	-	TRBJ2-3	CASSPGGRRADTQYF	TGTGCCAGCAGCCCCGGGGGCCGGAGGGCAGATACGCAGTATTTT
TRBV10-3	many	-	TRBJ2-6	CAIRLDGSSGANVLTF	TGTGCCATCAGACTCGACGGGAGCTCTGGGGCCAACGTCCTGACTTTC
TRBV3-1	-	TRBD2	TRBJ2-1	CASSSGYNEQFF	TGTGCCAGCTCTAGCGGGTACAATGAGCAGTTCTTC
TRBV4-1	many	-	TRBJ1-5	CASSTNFQGNQPQHF	TGCGCCAGCAGTACTAACTTCCAGGGAAATCAGCCCCAGCATTTT
TRBV7-2	-	-	TRBJ2-5	CASSRFRETQYF	TGTGCCAGCAGCCGCTTTCGAGAGACCCAGTACTTC
TRBV6-6	many	-	TRBJ1-5	CASSSGGNQPQHF	TGTGCCAGCAGTTCTGGGGGCAATCAGCCCCAGCATTTT
TRBV12-3/TRBV12-4	many	TRBD1	TRBJ2-6	CASNPDRAGANVLTF	TGTGCCAGCAACCCGGACAGGGCTGGGGCCAACGTCCTGACTTTC
TRBV20-1	-	TRBD2	TRBJ2-7	CSARDGASGRYEQYF	TGCAGTGCTAGAGATGGGGCTAGCGGGAGGTACGAGCAGTACTTC
TRBV6-1	many	-	TRBJ2-2	CASSESGLAGELFF	TGTGCCAGCAGTGAGAGTGGCCTCGCCGGGGAGCTGTTTTTT
TRBV12-3/TRBV12-4	-	TRBD2	TRBJ2-1	CASSSPGSGVSYNEQFF	TGTGCCAGCAGCTCCCCGGGTAGCGGGGTCTCCTACAATGAGCAGTTCTTC
TRBV7-9	many	-	TRBJ2-5	CASSLGGYETQYF	TGTGCCAGCAGCTTAGGCGGATACGAGACCCAGTACTTC
TRBV12-3/TRBV12-4	many	-	TRBJ1-1	CASSLKGVGGTEAFF	TGTGCCAGCAGTTTAAAAGGGGTGGGGGGCACTGAAGCTTTCTTT
TRBV7-9	-	-	TRBJ2-1	CASSLEAGAYEFF	TGTGCCAGCAGCTTAGAGGCGGGGGCTTACGAGTTCTTC
TRBV7-6	many	-	TRBJ2-6	CATTEGVTGANVLTF	TGTGCCACAACTGAGGGAGTGACTGGGGCCAACGTCCTGACTTTC
TRBV9	-	-	TRBJ1-3	CASSLQGLVDTIYF	TGTGCCAGCAGCCTACAGGGTCTCGTCGACACCATATATTTT
TRBV10-3	-	-	TRBJ2-3	CAISDWAATDTQYF	TGTGCCATCAGTGATTGGGCGGCCACAGATACGCAGTATTTT
TRBV20-1	-	TRBD2	TRBJ2-5	CSARDWASGVQETQYF	TGCAGTGCTAGAGATTGGGCTAGCGGAGTTCAAGAGACCCAGTACTTC
TRBV24-1	many	TRBD1	TRBJ1-2	CAIRPGTEDGYTF	TGTGCCATACGTCCCGGGACAGAAGATGGCTACACCTTC
TRBV20-1	few	-	TRBJ1-6	CSARGTASYNSPLHF	TGCAGTGCTAGAGGGACAGCCTCCTATAATTCACCCCTCCACTTT
TRBV4-1	-	-	TRBJ1-4	CASSPLWTTSEKLFF	TGCGCCAGCAGCCCCCTGTGGACCACCTCTGAAAAACTGTTTTTT